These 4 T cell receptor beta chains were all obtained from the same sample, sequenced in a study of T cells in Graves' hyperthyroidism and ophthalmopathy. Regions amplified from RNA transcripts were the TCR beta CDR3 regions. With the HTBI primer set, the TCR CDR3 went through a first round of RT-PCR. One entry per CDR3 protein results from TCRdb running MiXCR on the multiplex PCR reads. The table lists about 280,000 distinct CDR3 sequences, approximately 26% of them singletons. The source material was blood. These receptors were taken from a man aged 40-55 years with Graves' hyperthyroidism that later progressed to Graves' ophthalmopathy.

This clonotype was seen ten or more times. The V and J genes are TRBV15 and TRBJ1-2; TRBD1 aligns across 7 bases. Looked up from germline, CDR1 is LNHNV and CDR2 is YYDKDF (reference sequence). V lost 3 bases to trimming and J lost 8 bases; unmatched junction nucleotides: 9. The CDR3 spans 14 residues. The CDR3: CATSRDRRQGGYTF. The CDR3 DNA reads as TGTGCCACCAGCAGGGACAGGCGTCAGGGGGGCTACACCTTC.

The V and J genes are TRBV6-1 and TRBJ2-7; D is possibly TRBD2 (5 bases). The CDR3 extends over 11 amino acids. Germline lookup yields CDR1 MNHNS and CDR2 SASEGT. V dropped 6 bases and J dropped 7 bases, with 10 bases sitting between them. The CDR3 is CASSRTGEQYF. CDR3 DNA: TGTGCCAGCAGCAGGACGGGAGAGCAGTACTTC.

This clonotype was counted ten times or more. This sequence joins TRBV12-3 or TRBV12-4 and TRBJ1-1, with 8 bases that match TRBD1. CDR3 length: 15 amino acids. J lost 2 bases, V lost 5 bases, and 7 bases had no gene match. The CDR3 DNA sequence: TGTGCCAGCAGTCTATACGGGACAGGTAACACTGAAGCTTTCTTT. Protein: CASSLYGTGNTEAFF.

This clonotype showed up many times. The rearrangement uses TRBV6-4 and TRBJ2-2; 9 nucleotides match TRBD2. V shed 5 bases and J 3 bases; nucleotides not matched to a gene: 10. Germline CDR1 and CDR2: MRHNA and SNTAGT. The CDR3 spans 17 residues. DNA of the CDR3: TGTGCCAGCAGTACCTACCTAATAGCGGGAGACACCGGGGAGCTGTTTTTT. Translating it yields CASSTYLIAGDTGELFF.